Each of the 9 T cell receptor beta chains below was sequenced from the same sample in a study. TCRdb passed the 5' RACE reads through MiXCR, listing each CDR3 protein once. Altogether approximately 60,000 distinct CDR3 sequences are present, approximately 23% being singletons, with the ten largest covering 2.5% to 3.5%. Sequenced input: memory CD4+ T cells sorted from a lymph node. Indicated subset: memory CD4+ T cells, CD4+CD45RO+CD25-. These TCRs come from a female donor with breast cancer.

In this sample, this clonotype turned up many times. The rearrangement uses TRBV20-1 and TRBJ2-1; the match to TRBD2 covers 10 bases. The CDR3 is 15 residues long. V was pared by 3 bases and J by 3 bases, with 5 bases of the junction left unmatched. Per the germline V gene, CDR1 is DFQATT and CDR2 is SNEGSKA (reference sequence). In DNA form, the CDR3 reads TGCAGTGCTAGCTCGCTAGCGGGAGACTACAATGAGCAGTTCTTC. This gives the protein CSASSLAGDYNEQFF.

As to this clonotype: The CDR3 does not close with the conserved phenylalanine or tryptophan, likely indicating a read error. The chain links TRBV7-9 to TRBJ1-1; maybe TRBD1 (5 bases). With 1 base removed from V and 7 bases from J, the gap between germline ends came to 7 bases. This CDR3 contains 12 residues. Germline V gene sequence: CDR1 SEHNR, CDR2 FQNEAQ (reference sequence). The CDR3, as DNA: TGTGCCAGCAGCTTAGATACAGGTGAAGCTTTCCTT. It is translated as CASSLDTGEAFL.

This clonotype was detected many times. CDR3 sequence reads: CASSSGRDQETQYF. CDR3 in DNA: TGCGCCAGCAGTAGCGGACGGGACCAAGAGACCCAGTACTTC. V and J are TRBV5-1 and TRBJ2-5, with D perhaps matching TRBD2 (6 bases). V was trimmed by 5 bases and J by 0 bases, leaving 11 bases between them. The germline V gene encodes CDR1 SGHRS and CDR2 YFSETQ. CDR3 length equals 14 residues.

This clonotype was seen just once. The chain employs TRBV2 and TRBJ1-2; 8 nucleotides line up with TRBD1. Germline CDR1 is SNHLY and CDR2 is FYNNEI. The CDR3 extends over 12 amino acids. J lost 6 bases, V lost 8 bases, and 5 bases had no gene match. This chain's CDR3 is CASLDRADGYTF. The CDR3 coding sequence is TGTGCCAGCCTGGACAGGGCGGATGGCTACACCTTC.

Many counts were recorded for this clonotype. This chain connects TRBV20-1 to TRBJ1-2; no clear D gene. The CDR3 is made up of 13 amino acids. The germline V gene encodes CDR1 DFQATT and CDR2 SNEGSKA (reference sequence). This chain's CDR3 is CSVSPATDYGYTF. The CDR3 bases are TGCAGCGTGTCCCCGGCGACTGACTATGGCTACACCTTC.

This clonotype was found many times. The CDR3 DNA reads as TGCGCCAGCAGCCCCCGACCCGCCGGGGGCTCGGGAGAGACCCAGTACTTC. As protein: CASSPRPAGGSGETQYF. The rearrangement uses TRBV5-1 and TRBJ2-5; D is tentatively TRBD1 or TRBD2 (6 bases each). This CDR3 has 17 amino acids. Germline CDR1 SGHRS, CDR2 YFSETQ. Trimming took 4 bases from V and 4 from J, leaving 23 bases between them.

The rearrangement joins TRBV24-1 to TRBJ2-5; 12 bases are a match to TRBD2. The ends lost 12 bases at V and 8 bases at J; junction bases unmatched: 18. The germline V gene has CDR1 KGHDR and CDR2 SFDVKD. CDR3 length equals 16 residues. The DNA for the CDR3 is TGTGCCCTCACTAGCGGGGGGCCCGACCCCAAGAGAACCCAGTACTTC. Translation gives CALTSGGPDPKRTQYF.

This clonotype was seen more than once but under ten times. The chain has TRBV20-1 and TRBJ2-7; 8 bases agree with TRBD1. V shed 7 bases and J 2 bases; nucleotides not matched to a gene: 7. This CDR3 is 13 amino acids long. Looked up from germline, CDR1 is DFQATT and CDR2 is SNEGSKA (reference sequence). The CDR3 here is CSVLNRGTYEQYF. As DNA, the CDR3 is TGCAGTGTCTTAAACAGGGGGACCTACGAGCAGTACTTC.

CDR3 nucleotides: TGCAGCGTTGATCCTCGAGAGGGGCCGGGGACTGAAGCTTTCTTT. Translating it yields CSVDPREGPGTEAFF. The rearrangement uses TRBV29-1 and TRBJ1-1; D is perhaps TRBD1 (5 bases). Germline values: CDR1 SQVTM, CDR2 ANQGSEA. The CDR3 has 15 amino acids. Trimming cost V 3 bases and J 5 bases, with 19 bases left between them.